Each of the 25 T cell receptor beta chains below was sequenced from the same sample in a study of blood T cell repertoires in COVID-19. TCRdb keeps only in-frame clones here, not all; method: immunoSEQ multiplex PCR. Altogether 150,000 to 160,000 clones are present, about 89% being singletons, with the ten largest covering over 0.45%. The sample consisted of peripheral blood. The receptors here all came from a man between 45 and 60 years old with acute or convalescent COVID-19.

This clone was counted once. This chain links TRBV18 with TRBJ1-1; 7 bases match TRBD1. V dropped 6 bases and J dropped 5; count of bases not matched to a gene: 3. Germline CDR1 is KGHSH and CDR2 is LQKENI. The CDR3 has 12 residues. Here the CDR3 DNA reads TGTGCCAGCTCCTTCAGGGGGACTGAAGCTTTCTTT. This encodes CASSFRGTEAFF.

The chain couples TRBV7-2 to TRBJ1-5; a possible D gene is TRBD1 (6 bases). The CDR3 consists of 17 residues. Trimming removed 5 bases from V and 4 bases from J, with 21 bases in between. Looked up from germline, CDR1 is SGHTA and CDR2 is FQGNSA. The CDR3 coding sequence is TGTGCCAGCAGCCTAGGGGGGGGACATCAGACTAATCAGCCCCAGCATTTT. This codes for CASSLGGGHQTNQPQHF.

This clone has just a few counts. The rearrangement uses TRBV6-2 or TRBV6-3 and TRBJ2-1; TRBD2 agrees at 9 bases. Germline V gene data show CDR1 as MNHEY and CDR2 as SVGEGT. V lost 0 bases to trimming and J lost 0 bases; unmatched junction nucleotides: 0. The CDR3 loop spans 16 amino acids. The CDR3 DNA follows: TGTGCCAGCAGTTACTCGCGGGGGGGCTCCTACAATGAGCAGTTCTTC. The encoded protein is CASSYSRGGSYNEQFF.

The chain couples TRBV7-2 to TRBJ2-7, with 8 bases lining up with TRBD2. This CDR3 is 15 amino acids long. J lost 7 bases, V lost 1 base, and 9 bases had no gene match. Germline CDR1 and CDR2: SGHTA and FQGNSA. The CDR3 is CASSLDPPGLGEQYF. CDR3 DNA sequence: TGTGCCAGCAGCTTAGATCCCCCGGGACTAGGTGAGCAGTACTTC.

The V and J genes are TRBV21-1 and TRBJ2-7; the table's D call, TRBD1, has no DNA check behind it. TRBV21-1 is a pseudogene. CDR3 length equals 16 residues. The CDR3 nucleotides read TGTGCCAGCAGCATTTACCGGGACAGGTACTCCTACGAGCAGTACGTC. Encoded protein: CASSIYRDRYSYEQYV.

The V and J genes are TRBV2 and TRBJ2-2, with 13 bases lining up with TRBD2. Germline lookup yields CDR1 SNHLY and CDR2 FYNNEI. There are 18 residues in the CDR3. V lost 4 bases and J lost 0; bases outside the gene matches: 5. Written as DNA, the CDR3 is TGTGCCAGCAGTGTACGACTAGCGGGAGGCACGAACACCGGGGAGCTGTTTTTT. Protein sequence: CASSVRLAGGTNTGELFF.

This chain joins TRBV24-1 and TRBJ2-7; TRBD1 aligns across 9 bases. Trimming at V came to 5 bases and at J to 1 base, leaving 5 bases not matched to a gene. The CDR3 contains 15 residues. Germline loops: CDR1 KGHDR, CDR2 SFDVKD. DNA for the CDR3: TGTGCCACCAGTGGTCCGGGACAGGGATCCTACGAGCAGTACTTC. Translation: CATSGPGQGSYEQYF.

CDR3 coding DNA: TGTGCCAGCAGCTTCGGTCGGGGGGAGCAGCCCCAGCATTTT. It encodes CASSFGRGEQPQHF. This chain connects TRBV2 to TRBJ1-5; weak D call: TRBD1 (5 bases). The CDR3 is 14 amino acids. Germline V CDR1 and CDR2: SNHLY, FYNNEI. Trimming stripped 6 bases from V and 7 bases from J, with 16 bases between.

The V call is TRBV28, the J call TRBJ2-7; 9 bases align to TRBD1. The V segment lost 6 bases and the J segment 5 bases; nucleotides outside the gene matches: 11. From germline, CDR1 is MDHEN and CDR2 SYDVKM. The CDR3 length is 15 residues. The chain's CDR3 is CASRPTGTGTNEQYF. CDR3 sequence (DNA): TGTGCCAGCAGGCCGACTGGGACAGGGACCAACGAGCAGTACTTC.

V gene TRBV5-8 combines with J gene TRBJ1-6; D may be TRBD1 (6 bases). Germline loops: CDR1 SGHTS, CDR2 YDEGEE. Trimming cost V 2 bases and J 7 bases, with 13 bases left between them. CDR3 length: 15 amino acids. CDR3 nucleotide sequence: TGTGCCAGCAGCTTCCTTACAGGGCCCAATTCACCCCTCCACTTT. Translated, it gives CASSFLTGPNSPLHF.

The chain uses TRBV5-1 and TRBJ1-1; TRBD1 might be the D (5 bases). The CDR3 runs 15 residues. Germline CDR1 SGHRS, CDR2 YFSETQ. Trimming removed 6 bases at V and 5 bases at J, with 20 bases between. CDR3 residues: CASKASGPGGTEAFF. Written as DNA, the CDR3 is TGCGCCAGCAAGGCCTCAGGGCCGGGGGGAACTGAAGCTTTCTTT.

The J gene is TRBJ1-2, the V gene TRBV19, with D possibly TRBD1 on 6 matching bases. V lost 7 bases to trimming and J lost 8 bases, with 23 bases between them. The CDR3 contains 15 residues. From germline, CDR1 is LNHDA and CDR2 SQIVND (reference sequence). Here the CDR3 reads CASTPPPGTQRGYTF. CDR3 bases: TGTGCCAGTACACCCCCCCCCGGGACACAGAGAGGCTACACCTTC. Looking up the rest from reference TRBV19 and TRBJ1-2 gives the full variable domain: DGGITQSPKYLFRKEGQNVTLSCEQNLNHDAMYWYRQDPGQGLRLIYYSQIVNDFQKGDIAEGYSVSREKKESFPLTVTSAQKNPTAFYLCASTPPPGTQRGYTFGSGTRLTVV.

The chain links TRBV5-4 to TRBJ2-5; maybe TRBD2 (6 bases). The CDR3 runs 16 residues. The V gene lost 0 bases and the J gene lost 1 base, with 13 bases spanning the gap. Germline V gene sequence: CDR1 SGHNT, CDR2 YYREEE (reference sequence). CDR3 loop: CASSLGFAGIQETQYF. In DNA, the CDR3 is TGTGCCAGCAGCTTGGGGTTTGCGGGAATCCAAGAGACCCAGTACTTC. The full variable domain, its missing parts supplied by reference TRBV5-4 and TRBJ2-5, is ETGVTQSPTHLIKTRGQQVTLRCSSQSGHNTVSWYQQALGQGPQFIFQYYREEENGRGNFPPRFSGLQFPNYSSELNVNALELDDSALYLCASSLGFAGIQETQYFGPGTRLLVL.

The V and J genes are TRBV6-6 and TRBJ2-5, with 7 positions matching TRBD2. V lost 6 bases and J lost 3; bases outside the gene matches: 10. Germline CDR1 and CDR2: MNHNY and SVGAGI (reference sequence). The CDR3 contains 15 residues. The CDR3 sequence is CASSRGVAGEETQYF. The DNA for the CDR3 is TGTGCCAGCAGCCGGGGGGTGGCGGGAGAAGAGACCCAGTACTTC.

V and J are TRBV13 and TRBJ2-1, with TRBD2 matching over 11 bases. The germline V gene has CDR1 PRHDT and CDR2 FYEKMQ (reference sequence). The CDR3 sequence is 17 residues long. With 1 base clipped from V and 4 bases from J, the junction kept 6 bases outside the gene matches. The CDR3: CASSLEGLAVDYNEQFF. The CDR3 DNA reads TGTGCCAGCAGCTTAGAGGGACTAGCGGTTGATTACAATGAGCAGTTCTTC. Full variable domain (outside the CDR3, taken from reference TRBV13 and TRBJ2-1): AAGVIQSPRHLIKEKRETATLKCYPIPRHDTVYWYQQGPGQDPQFLISFYEKMQSDKGSIPDRFSAQQFSDYHSELNMSSLELGDSALYFCASSLEGLAVDYNEQFFGPGTRLTVL.

In the case of this clone: Mismatch with germline at one junction end may stem from a read error. The chain combines TRBV14 with TRBJ2-5; 9 bases agree with TRBD1. This CDR3 comprises 16 residues. Germline assignment: CDR1 SGHDN and CDR2 FVKESK. CDR3 in DNA: TGTGCCGGCAGCCAAATTACAGGGGGCTATGCGGAGACCCAGTACTTC. Amino acid sequence: CAGSQITGGYAETQYF.

The V and J genes are TRBV27 and TRBJ2-3; TRBD2 matches at 8 bases. Trimming removed 2 bases from V and 4 bases from J; junction bases left unmatched: 5. The CDR3 is 15 amino acids. Per the germline V gene, CDR1 is MNHEY and CDR2 is SMNVEV (reference sequence). The CDR3 protein is CASSLRGLEADTQYF. Written as DNA, the CDR3 is TGTGCCAGCAGTTTAAGGGGACTAGAGGCAGATACGCAGTATTTT.

The chain links TRBV4-3 to TRBJ2-1; D remains unclear. Germline V CDR1 and CDR2: LGHNA, YSLEER. This CDR3 contains 15 residues. V was pared by 0 bases and J by 1 base, with 7 bases between. The CDR3 is CASSQDSGSYNEQFF. The CDR3 DNA follows: TGCGCCAGCAGCCAAGATTCGGGTTCCTACAATGAGCAGTTCTTC.

The chain has TRBV7-9 and TRBJ1-5, with 9 bases lining up with TRBD1. Germline V gene sequence: CDR1 SEHNR, CDR2 FQNEAQ (reference sequence). Germline trimming cut 5 bases from V and 0 bases from J; bases unmatched to any gene: 5. The CDR3 runs 16 residues. The CDR3 coding sequence is TGTGCCAGCAGCCCTGGGACAGGGTTTAGCAATCAGCCCCAGCATTTT. It yields the protein CASSPGTGFSNQPQHF. The full variable domain, its missing parts supplied by reference TRBV7-9 and TRBJ1-5, is DTGVSQNPRHKITKRGQNVTFRCDPISEHNRLYWYRQTLGQGPEFLTYFQNEAQLEKSRLLSDRFSAERPKGSFSTLEIQRTEQGDSAMYLCASSPGTGFSNQPQHFGDGTRLSIL.

This chain uses TRBV27 with TRBJ1-5; no reliable D call. The CDR3 is 14 amino acids. V lost 0 bases and J lost 7, with 10 bases in between. Per germline, CDR1 MNHEY and CDR2 SMNVEV (reference sequence). The CDR3: CASSLSVARQPQHF. The DNA for the CDR3 is TGTGCCAGCAGTTTATCGGTGGCGCGGCAGCCCCAGCATTTT.

The chain couples TRBV19 to TRBJ2-3; 8 positions match TRBD2. The V and J ends lost 6 bases and 0 bases, in that order; junction bases with no gene match: 5. In germline, CDR1 is LNHDA, CDR2 SQIVND (reference sequence). CDR3 length: 15 residues. The CDR3 loop is CASRTERGSTDTQYF. CDR3 nucleotides: TGTGCCAGTAGGACCGAGCGGGGGAGCACAGATACGCAGTATTTT.

This clone has just one count. The chain carries TRBV27 and TRBJ2-1, with 8 bases matching TRBD2. CDR1 and CDR2 from the germline V gene are MNHEY and SMNVEV (reference sequence). The J segment lost 8 bases and the V segment lost 6 bases, leaving 15 bases of the junction unmatched. This CDR3 region has 16 residues. The CDR3 nucleotides are TGTGCCAGCAGCTCCTACCGCAGGTCCGGGAGGGATGAGCAGTTCTTC. As protein: CASSSYRRSGRDEQFF.

The V gene is TRBV28, the J gene TRBJ1-5, with a possible D match to TRBD1 (6 bases). Trimming shortened V by 10 bases and J by 6 bases, and 13 bases separated the two germline ends. This CDR3 is built from 12 residues. From germline, CDR1 is MDHEN and CDR2 SYDVKM. CDR3 bases: TGTGCCACCATGGACAGTCCTCAGCCCCAGCATTTT. It yields the protein CATMDSPQPQHF.

The chain combines TRBV2 with TRBJ2-2, with 11 bases identical to TRBD2. Trimming cost V 8 bases and J 1 base; bases outside gene matches: 6. The CDR3 length is 16 residues. Germline CDR1 is SNHLY and CDR2 is FYNNEI. The CDR3 sequence is CASRMGLAVNTGELFF. CDR3 DNA sequence: TGTGCCAGCCGAATGGGACTAGCGGTGAACACCGGGGAGCTGTTTTTT. Looking up the rest from reference TRBV2 and TRBJ2-2 gives the full variable domain: EPEVTQTPSHQVTQMGQEVILRCVPISNHLYFYWYRQILGQKVEFLVSFYNNEISEKSEIFDDQFSVERPDGSNFTLKIRSTKLEDSAMYFCASRMGLAVNTGELFFGEGSRLTVL.

CDR3 DNA sequence: TGTGCCAGTAGGGACAGGGTATACACTGGGGCCAACGTCCTGACTTTC. Residues: CASRDRVYTGANVLTF. The genes are TRBV19 and TRBJ2-6; 8 bases are a match to TRBD1. The CDR3 has 16 amino acids. In germline, CDR1 is LNHDA, CDR2 SQIVND (reference sequence). With V trimmed by 6 bases and J by 2 bases, 6 bases remained unmatched.